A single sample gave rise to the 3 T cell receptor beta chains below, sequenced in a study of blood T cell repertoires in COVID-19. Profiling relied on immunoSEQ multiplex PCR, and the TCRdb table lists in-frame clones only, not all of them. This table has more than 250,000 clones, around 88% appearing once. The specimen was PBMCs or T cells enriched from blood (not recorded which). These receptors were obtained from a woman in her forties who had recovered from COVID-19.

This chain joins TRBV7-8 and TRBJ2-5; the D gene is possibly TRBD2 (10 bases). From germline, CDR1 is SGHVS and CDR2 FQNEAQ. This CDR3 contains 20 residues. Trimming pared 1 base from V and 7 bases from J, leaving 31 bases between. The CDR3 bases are TGTGCCAGCAGCTTAGGCTACAGGGGGCGAAGCGGGAGGGGAGAGGGGACCCAGTACTTC. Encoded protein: CASSLGYRGRSGRGEGTQYF.

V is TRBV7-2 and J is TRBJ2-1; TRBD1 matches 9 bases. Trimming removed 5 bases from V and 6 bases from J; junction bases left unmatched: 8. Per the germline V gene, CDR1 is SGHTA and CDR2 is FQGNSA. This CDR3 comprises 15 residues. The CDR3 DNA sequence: TGTGCCAGCAGCCCCCGGACAGGGGTGAGCAATGAGCAGTTCTTC. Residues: CASSPRTGVSNEQFF.

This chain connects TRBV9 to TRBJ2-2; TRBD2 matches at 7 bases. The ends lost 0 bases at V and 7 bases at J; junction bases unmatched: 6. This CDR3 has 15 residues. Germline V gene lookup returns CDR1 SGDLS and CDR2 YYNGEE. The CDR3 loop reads CASSVEGKRGGELFF. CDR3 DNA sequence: TGTGCCAGCAGCGTAGAGGGGAAGCGGGGCGGGGAGCTGTTTTTT. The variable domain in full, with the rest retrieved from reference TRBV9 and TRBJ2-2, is DSGVTQTPKHLITATGQRVTLRCSPRSGDLSVYWYQQSLDQGLQFLIQYYNGEERAKGNILERFSAQQFPDLHSELNLSSLELGDSALYFCASSVEGKRGGELFFGEGSRLTVL.